This entry lists 4 T cell receptor beta chains sequenced from one sample in a study of blood T cell repertoires in COVID-19. Clones were read by immunoSEQ multiplex PCR, and TCRdb kept only the in-frame ones, dropping some. Counted here are around 290,000 clones, approximately 90% occurring once; the ten biggest clones make up 2.2%. Sequencing used peripheral blood. The origin of the receptors is a woman in her 30s with COVID-19, enrolled during active disease.

The J gene is TRBJ2-1, the V gene TRBV6-2 or TRBV6-3; TRBD2 matches 8 bases. Germline trimming cut 4 bases from V and 0 bases from J; bases unmatched to any gene: 11. Germline V CDR1 and CDR2: MNHEY, SVGEGT. The CDR3 totals 18 residues. The CDR3 sequence: CASSSMPAGASSYNEQFF. CDR3 DNA sequence: TGTGCCAGCAGTTCTATGCCAGCGGGGGCCAGCTCCTACAATGAGCAGTTCTTC.

The rearrangement joins TRBV29-1 to TRBJ1-1; possible D gene TRBD1, 6 bases. The germline V and J ends were trimmed by 7 bases and 1 base, with 16 bases remaining between them. The CDR3 is 14 residues long. Looked up from germline, CDR1 is SQVTM and CDR2 is ANQGSEA. DNA of the CDR3: TGCAGCGCCAACCCCCAGGGGTCGAACACTGAAGCTTTCTTT. Translating gives CSANPQGSNTEAFF.

The J gene is TRBJ2-1, the V gene TRBV5-4; D not resolved. CDR3 length equals 12 residues. V was cut by 2 bases and J by 10 bases, with 10 bases left in between. CDR1 is SGHNT and CDR2 is YYREEE in the germline V gene (reference sequence). In DNA form, the CDR3 reads TGTGCCAGCAGCTTCGGGTTACGGGAGCAGTTCTTC. As protein: CASSFGLREQFF. Based on the CDR3 plus reference TRBV5-4 and TRBJ2-1, the full variable domain is ETGVTQSPTHLIKTRGQQVTLRCSSQSGHNTVSWYQQALGQGPQFIFQYYREEENGRGNFPPRFSGLQFPNYSSELNVNALELDDSALYLCASSFGLREQFFGPGTRLTVL.

The chain uses TRBV7-9 and TRBJ2-6; weak D call: TRBD1 (6 bases). This CDR3 is built from 18 residues. V gave up 5 bases and J gave up 0 bases, with 17 bases separating them. Germline V gene sequence: CDR1 SEHNR, CDR2 FQNEAQ (reference sequence). The CDR3 reads CASSVSDSRLSGANVLTF. CDR3 nucleotides: TGTGCCAGCAGCGTATCGGACAGCCGTCTCTCTGGGGCCAACGTCCTGACTTTC.